Below, 31 T cell receptor beta chains from the same sample are listed, as sequenced in a study of cytomegalovirus exposure and HLA in healthy donors. The PCR employed 60 Vbeta primers together with 13 Jbeta primers. Repertoires were generated with immunoSEQ multiplex PCR, while TCRdb's copy carries only in-frame clones and drops some. The data show some 170,000 clones, about 69% seen once. Sequencing used PBMCs. The source is a male donor in good health and CMV-seronegative.

This clone has just one count. The genes are TRBV6-5 and TRBJ2-3; 7 bases map to TRBD2. CDR3 size: 14 residues. CDR1 and CDR2 (germline): MNHEY, SVGAGI. V was clipped by 4 bases and J by 4 bases; unmatched bases: 5. The CDR3 loop reads CASSFSGSADTQYF. DNA for the CDR3: TGTGCCAGCAGTTTTAGCGGGTCAGCAGATACGCAGTATTTT.

For this clone: No conserved phenylalanine or tryptophan ends this CDR3, so it is likely a read error. V gene TRBV6-5 combines with J gene TRBJ2-7; D may be TRBD2 (6 bases). Germline V gene sequence: CDR1 MNHEY, CDR2 SVGAGI. Trimming took 11 bases from V and 4 from J, leaving 21 bases between them. The CDR3 is made up of 14 amino acids. CDR3 protein: CAAPWWGVGYEQYL. The CDR3 coding sequence is TGTGCCGCTCCATGGTGGGGGGTCGGTTACGAGCAGTACCTC.

Points on this clone: The sample has other DNA sequences that encode this CDR3 too. The V gene is TRBV7-2, the J gene TRBJ2-5; D unresolved. V lost 0 bases and J lost 4, with 6 bases in between. Germline V CDR1 and CDR2: SGHTA, FQGNSA. The CDR3 loop spans 13 amino acids. This CDR3 reads CASSLARGETQYF. CDR3 nucleotides: TGTGCCAGCAGCTTAGCGCGCGGAGAGACCCAGTACTTC. The full variable domain, in which reference TRBV7-2 and TRBJ2-5 provide the parts outside the CDR3, is GAGVSQSPSNKVTEKGKDVELRCDPISGHTALYWYRQSLGQGLEFLIYFQGNSAPDKSGLPSDRFSAERTGGSVSTLTIQRTQQEDSAVYLCASSLARGETQYFGPGTRLLVL.

The gene calls are TRBV7-9 and TRBJ1-2; D is unclear. Germline V lookup: CDR1 SEHNR, CDR2 FQNEAQ (reference sequence). Trimming removed 3 bases from V and 8 bases from J, with 13 bases in between. This CDR3 region has 13 residues. The CDR3 nucleotides are TGTGCCAGCAGCTTTGGGAGGGTTGGCGGCTACACCTTC. Its translation is CASSFGRVGGYTF.

The chain carries TRBV18 and TRBJ2-1, with 11 positions matching TRBD1. CDR1 is KGHSH, CDR2 LQKENI, per germline. CDR3 length equals 15 residues. V was clipped by 5 bases and J by 2 bases; unmatched bases: 2. The CDR3 DNA reads TGTGCCAGCTCAGGGACAGGGGGAACCTACAATGAGCAGTTCTTC. This encodes CASSGTGGTYNEQFF. Full variable domain (outside the CDR3, taken from reference TRBV18 and TRBJ2-1): NAGVMQNPRHLVRRRGQEARLRCSPMKGHSHVYWYRQLPEEGLKFMVYLQKENIIDESGMPKERFSAEFPKEGPSILRIQQVVRGDSAAYFCASSGTGGTYNEQFFGPGTRLTVL.

The gene calls are TRBV30 and TRBJ2-6; perhaps TRBD2 as D (5 bases). Trimming cost V 7 bases and J 1 base, with 14 bases left between them. The germline CDR1 and CDR2 sequences are GTSNPN and SVGIG (reference sequence). This CDR3 contains 15 residues. DNA for the CDR3: TGTGCCTCCGTGAGCGGTGCTTCTGGGGCCAACGTCCTGACTTTC. This translates into CASVSGASGANVLTF.

The gene calls are TRBV30 and TRBJ2-1; 13 bases line up with TRBD2. Per germline, CDR1 GTSNPN and CDR2 SVGIG (reference sequence). V shed 1 base and J 10 bases; nucleotides not matched to a gene: 10. The CDR3 runs to 16 residues. The CDR3 sequence is CAWSATGLAGYSEQFF. CDR3 nucleotides: TGTGCCTGGAGTGCCACGGGACTAGCGGGGTACAGCGAGCAGTTCTTC.

This rearrangement joins TRBV19 to TRBJ1-2; D is unclear. The CDR3 is 13 residues long. With 2 bases removed from V and 6 bases from J, the gap between germline ends came to 10 bases. The germline V gene has CDR1 LNHDA and CDR2 SQIVND (reference sequence). CDR3 amino acids: CASSISDGDGYTF. CDR3 in DNA: TGTGCCAGTAGTATAAGCGACGGGGATGGCTACACCTTC.

The chain recombines TRBV6-6 with TRBJ1-2; a weak D match, TRBD1 (5 bases). Germline V gene data show CDR1 as MNHNY and CDR2 as SVGAGI (reference sequence). The CDR3 sequence is 15 residues long. Trimming left V 2 bases short and J 6 bases short, with 16 bases between. CDR3 nucleotide sequence: TGTGCCAGCAGTTACCAGGGTACTCTCGACAATGGCTACACCTTC. Its translation: CASSYQGTLDNGYTF.

The chain employs TRBV6-6 and TRBJ2-3; TRBD2 aligns across 8 bases. The germline CDR1 and CDR2 sequences are MNHNY and SVGAGI (reference sequence). The CDR3 spans 16 residues. The ends lost 0 bases at V and 4 bases at J; junction bases unmatched: 6. The CDR3 protein is CASSYSGSGRADTQYF. CDR3 DNA sequence: TGTGCCAGCAGTTACTCAGGGAGCGGGAGAGCAGATACGCAGTATTTT.

The genes are TRBV6-5 and TRBJ2-1; D gene ambiguous. Between the trimmed V and J ends, which lost 8 bases and 4 bases, there was a span of 9 bases. This CDR3 contains 12 residues. The germline V gene has CDR1 MNHEY and CDR2 SVGAGI. For the CDR3, the DNA is TGTGCCAGCGGTACAGTTTACAATGAGCAGTTCTTC. Translated, it gives CASGTVYNEQFF.

The V and J genes are TRBV6-1 and TRBJ2-7; maybe TRBD1 (5 bases). Trimming pared 7 bases from V and 4 bases from J, leaving 11 bases between. CDR3 length equals 12 residues. The germline CDR1 and CDR2 sequences are MNHNS and SASEGT. CDR3 protein: CASTPGYYEQYF. The DNA for the CDR3 is TGTGCCAGCACCCCAGGGTATTACGAGCAGTACTTC.

The V call is TRBV11-1, the J call TRBJ2-5; no reliable D call. The V gene's germline CDR1 is SGHAT and CDR2 FQDESV (reference sequence). The CDR3 spans 16 residues. The germline V and J ends were trimmed by 1 base and 1 base, with 13 bases remaining between them. In nucleotides, the CDR3 is TGTGCCAGCAGCTTAGTGAAAACAGCCCCCCAAGAGACCCAGTACTTC. Translation gives CASSLVKTAPQETQYF.

The gene calls are TRBV10-3 and TRBJ2-1; 9 positions agree with TRBD2. The V gene's germline CDR1 is ENHRY and CDR2 SYGVKD. Trimming cost V 8 bases and J 7 bases; bases outside gene matches: 6. This CDR3 has 13 amino acids. CDR3 loop: CAIGEREVNEQFF. The CDR3 DNA reads TGTGCCATCGGGGAGCGGGAGGTTAATGAGCAGTTCTTC.

The CDR3 protein is CASGQGNQPQHF. The CDR3 DNA sequence: TGTGCCAGCGGACAGGGTAATCAGCCCCAGCATTTT. The chain is built from TRBV6-5 and TRBJ1-5, with 8 bases matching TRBD1. CDR3 length: 12 amino acids. CDR1 MNHEY and CDR2 SVGAGI come from the germline V gene. Unmatched junction bases numbered 1, after V lost 8 bases and J lost 4 bases.

The rearrangement joins TRBV2 to TRBJ2-7; no definite D call. Trimming pared 6 bases from V and 1 base from J, leaving 4 bases between. The CDR3 is made up of 11 amino acids. The germline V gene encodes CDR1 SNHLY and CDR2 FYNNEI. The CDR3 nucleotides read TGTGCCAGCAGCTTTTCCTACGAGCAGTACTTC. Its translation is CASSFSYEQYF.

The V call is TRBV6-4, the J call TRBJ2-3; a weak D match, TRBD1 (5 bases). V was pared by 5 bases and J by 7 bases, with 7 bases between. The CDR3 runs to 11 residues. The germline gives CDR1 MRHNA, CDR2 SNTAGT. CDR3 in DNA: TGTGCCAGCAGTACAGGTTATACGCAGTATTTT. This gives the protein CASSTGYTQYF.

The chain joins TRBV7-3 to TRBJ2-3, with D tentatively TRBD1 (5 bases). The CDR3 extends over 14 amino acids. Between the trimmed V and J ends, which lost 5 bases and 4 bases, there was a span of 13 bases. Germline V gene lookup returns CDR1 SGHTA and CDR2 FQGTGA. This CDR3 reads CASSPTPGPDTQYF. The CDR3, as DNA: TGTGCCAGCAGCCCGACCCCAGGGCCAGATACGCAGTATTTT.

The genes are TRBV28 and TRBJ2-1; 10 bases line up with TRBD2. The CDR3 spans 16 residues. The junction had 9 bases not matched to a gene; V was cut back by 3 bases and J by 7 bases. In germline, CDR1 is MDHEN, CDR2 SYDVKM. This chain's CDR3 is CASSFARSGRWNEQFF. As DNA, the CDR3 is TGTGCCAGCAGTTTCGCCCGTAGCGGGAGGTGGAATGAGCAGTTCTTC.

The chain is built from TRBV5-5 and TRBJ1-1; TRBD1 matches 8 bases. Trimming took 1 base from V and 4 from J; bases not matched to a gene: 3. The CDR3 runs to 14 residues. Germline CDR1 and CDR2: SGHKS and YYEKEE (reference sequence). CDR3 nucleotide sequence: TGTGCCAGCAGCTTGCGGACAGGGAGCACTGAAGCTTTCTTT. Amino acid sequence: CASSLRTGSTEAFF. Full variable domain (outside the CDR3, taken from reference TRBV5-5 and TRBJ1-1): DAGVTQSPTHLIKTRGQQVTLRCSPISGHKSVSWYQQVLGQGPQFIFQYYEKEERGRGNFPDRFSARQFPNYSSELNVNALLLGDSALYLCASSLRTGSTEAFFGQGTRLTVV.

The chain links TRBV7-9 to TRBJ2-4, with D unclear. V dropped 1 base and J dropped 5 bases, with 9 bases sitting between them. The germline CDR1 and CDR2 sequences are SEHNR and FQNEAQ (reference sequence). The CDR3 has 14 amino acids. CDR3 amino acids: CASSLDRSQNIQYF. The CDR3 DNA reads as TGTGCCAGCAGCTTAGATCGTTCCCAAAACATTCAGTACTTC.

The chain uses TRBV4-1 and TRBJ1-4; 7 bases align to TRBD1. This CDR3 contains 18 residues. Germline-derived CDR1 and CDR2 are MGHRA and YSYEKL. V lost 0 bases to trimming and J lost 12 bases; unmatched junction nucleotides: 19. The CDR3, as DNA: TGCGCCAGCAGCCAAGAGATCCCAGGGACACGGGGACAGAAGGAACTGTTTTTT. This sequence encodes CASSQEIPGTRGQKELFF.

This rearrangement joins TRBV18 to TRBJ1-4; TRBD1 matches 10 bases. The CDR3 length is 18 residues. CDR1 and CDR2 (germline): KGHSH, LQKENI. V lost 2 bases and J lost 0; bases outside the gene matches: 6. This CDR3 is CASSPGDRGPATNEKLFF. The CDR3 DNA reads TGTGCCAGCTCACCAGGGGACAGGGGACCCGCAACTAATGAAAAACTGTTTTTT.

The chain combines TRBV27 with TRBJ1-1; 9 positions match TRBD1. Germline V gene lookup returns CDR1 MNHEY and CDR2 SMNVEV (reference sequence). CDR3 length equals 14 residues. The V segment lost 8 bases and the J segment 5 bases; nucleotides outside the gene matches: 9. The CDR3 loop reads CASLGLTGGTEAFF. The CDR3 DNA follows: TGTGCCAGCCTTGGGTTGACAGGGGGAACTGAAGCTTTCTTT.

This chain links TRBV28 with TRBJ2-1; 11 bases align to TRBD2. There are 16 residues in the CDR3. Germline V gives CDR1 MDHEN, CDR2 SYDVKM. With 5 bases clipped from V and 2 bases from J, the junction kept 5 bases outside the gene matches. CDR3: CASSLLTSGTYNEQFF. The CDR3 coding sequence is TGTGCCAGCAGTCTCCTGACTAGCGGGACCTACAATGAGCAGTTCTTC.

The chain carries TRBV30 and TRBJ1-2; 8 positions agree with TRBD1. The length of the CDR3 is 13 residues. Germline values: CDR1 GTSNPN, CDR2 SVGIG (reference sequence). The V gene end was trimmed by 5 bases and the J gene end by 0 bases; junction bases not matched to a gene: 2. The CDR3 reads CAWVDRANYGYTF. CDR3 bases: TGTGCCTGGGTGGACAGGGCTAACTATGGCTACACCTTC.

This clone was found a few times. This sequence joins TRBV25-1 and TRBJ2-6; D perhaps matches TRBD2 (7 bases). The CDR3 is 17 residues long. Trimming shortened V by 5 bases and J by 0 bases, and 14 bases separated the two germline ends. In germline, CDR1 is MGHDK, CDR2 SYGVNS. This CDR3 is CASSSWEGDSGANVLTF. The CDR3 nucleotides are TGTGCCAGCAGTTCATGGGAGGGGGACTCTGGGGCCAACGTCCTGACTTTC.

This clone appeared once. The rearrangement links TRBV30 to TRBJ2-5; the match to TRBD1 covers 7 bases. After removal of 1 base from V and 2 bases from J, the junction contained 4 bases not matched to a gene. The CDR3 length is 14 residues. CDR1 GTSNPN and CDR2 SVGIG come from the germline V gene (reference sequence). This CDR3 reads CAWSEGAGQETQYF. The DNA of the CDR3 is TGTGCCTGGAGTGAGGGGGCTGGACAAGAGACCCAGTACTTC.

This rearrangement joins TRBV4-1 to TRBJ2-5; possible D gene TRBD1, 5 bases. The end of the DNA aligns better with TRBJ2-7, so the J call may be wrong. This CDR3 is 16 amino acids long. Germline CDR1 is MGHRA and CDR2 is YSYEKL. CDR3 amino acids: CASSQEGSREPYEQYF. CDR3 in DNA: TGCGCCAGCAGCCAAGAGGGTTCCAGGGAACCCTACGAGCAGTACTTC.

The V gene is TRBV28, the J gene TRBJ1-5; 9 bases are shared with TRBD1. Germline CDR1 reads MDHEN; CDR2 reads SYDVKM. Losses at the gene ends were 7 bases for V and 4 bases for J; bases not matched to a gene: 5. The CDR3 has 14 amino acids. CDR3 sequence: CASITGQGNQPQHF. The CDR3 region has the DNA TGTGCCAGCATAACGGGACAGGGTAATCAGCCCCAGCATTTT.

As concerns this clone: An end of the junction differs from the germline gene, which may be a read error. The chain carries TRBV30 and TRBJ2-7, with 14 positions matching TRBD2. Germline CDR1 reads GTSNPN; CDR2 reads SVGIG (reference sequence). The CDR3 totals 11 residues. The CDR3 reads CAWSTGLAGGF. CDR3 sequence (DNA): TGTGCCTGGAGTACTGGACTAGCGGGAGGCTTC.